This T cell receptor (beta chain) emerged from a study of technical replicates of blood from a handful of donors. Clones were read by immunoSEQ multiplex PCR, and TCRdb kept only the in-frame ones, dropping some. The data show about 75,000 clones, about 97% seen once. The V and J ends lost 7 bases and 4 bases respectively, with 20 bases between them. The CDR3 has 16 residues. Germline assignment: CDR1 LNHNV and CDR2 YYDKDF (reference sequence). The TCR comes from a human donor in good health. V usage is TRBV15 and J usage is TRBJ2-1, with TRBD2 as a possible D gene (5 bases). Sequencing used T cells isolated from PBMCs. The CDR3 DNA follows: TGTGCCACCACCCACATAAGCGGAGATAAATACAATGAGCAGTTCTTC. Translated: CATTHISGDKYNEQFF.